The clone carrying this T cell receptor beta chain is a singleton in its sample. Antigen: not known. TCRdb's table, derived via immunoSEQ multiplex PCR, lists solely in-frame clones and lacks some. The sample lists approximately 68,000 clones; roughly 87% were seen once. The sample belongs to a study of T cell responses to AZD1222 COVID-19 vaccine. V shed 2 bases and J shed 4 bases, with 5 bases lying between them. Germline V gene data show CDR1 as KGHSH and CDR2 as LQKENI. This CDR3 is built from 12 residues. General study points: Clonal diversity was possibly underestimated, and the donors were mostly white British, with more females. Vaccine-associated CD4 TCRs ranged over spike, dominating at 160-218 and 743-854.

The V gene is TRBV18, the J gene TRBJ2-5; either TRBD1 or TRBD2 may supply D (5 bases each). The receptor comes from an adult in good health. The sample was peripheral blood, taken on day 0 of AZD1222 vaccination. In DNA form, the CDR3 reads TGTGCCAGCTCACCAGGGGGAGAGACCCAGTACTTC. Its protein is CASSPGGETQYF.